This TCR beta chain was recovered during a study of cytomegalovirus exposure and HLA in healthy donors. Study-level points and caveats: HLA-A and HLA-B allele assignments for most subjects were reportedly predicted accurately using TCR beta sequences. Common viral pathogens (according to a later analysis) appeared linked to several of the most significant clusters. It is likely that the observed cluster of highly shared sequence variants was a sequencing artifact. With high specificity and sensitivity, the classifier reportedly diagnosed cytomegalovirus status.

For this clone: Its specificity is unknown.

This CDR3 comprises 16 residues. Trimming cost V 1 base and J 2 bases, with 9 bases left between them. The germline V gene encodes CDR1 MGHDK and CDR2 SYGVNS. PCR employed 60 Vbeta and 13 Jbeta primers. TCRdb's table, derived via immunoSEQ multiplex PCR, lists solely in-frame clones and lacks some. Found here are approximately 150,000 clones, around 75% of them singletons; the top ten hold about 11%. The clonotype comes from a man aged 18 to 29 in good health and CMV-seropositive. J is TRBJ2-6 and V is TRBV25-1; a weak D match, TRBD1 (6 bases). The sequencing input was PBMCs. CDR3 nucleotide sequence: TGTGCCAGCAGTGAATCAGGGGTCGCTGGGGCCAACGTCCTGACTTTC. Translation: CASSESGVAGANVLTF.